The clone carrying this TCR beta chain occurred many times. Antigen: not known. In TCRdb, the 5' RACE reads were re-called with MiXCR into one record per CDR3 protein. The table includes 50,000 or so distinct CDR3 sequences, around 3.5% detected once. The data originate from a study of neurological immune-mediated disorders. Regarding the study as a whole: Multiple sclerosis, the disease with the least TCR clonal expansion, fell below healthy controls, whereas HTLV-1-associated myelopathy showed the most. The multiple sclerosis repertoire cluster was not associated with any clinical or MRI feature. Phylogenetically, 18 of 34 multiple sclerosis patients' repertoires fell into one related-CDR3 cluster, a possible signature.

Sequenced material: PBMCs. The sequence was collected from a man in his forties or fifties with multiple sclerosis.

Here the CDR3 reads CASGFPLRGEETQYF. The CDR3, as DNA: TGTGCTAGTGGATTCCCTCTTCGAGGGGAAGAGACCCAGTACTTC. V usage is TRBV12-5 and J usage is TRBJ2-5; D assignment may be TRBD1 or TRBD2 (5 bases each). CDR1 is LGHNT and CDR2 is FRNRAP in the germline V gene. CDR3 length: 15 residues. Trimming took 6 bases from V and 3 from J, leaving 17 bases between them.